The T cell receptor beta chain under discussion was sequenced for a study of vaccination effects on CD4 cells after COVID-19. Clones were sequenced by immunoSEQ multiplex PCR, and TCRdb holds only the in-frame ones, with some missing. The table lists around 37,000 clones, 65% to 75% of them singletons. As concerns this clone: Its antigen is undetermined.

Trimming stripped 2 bases from V and 10 bases from J, with 6 bases between. This CDR3 is 12 amino acids long. The culture ran for around 10 days before CD4+ T cells were isolated. The sample in question was CD4+ T cells from PBMCs cultured without peptide, obtained before COVID-19 vaccination. The origin of this receptor is a human donor who received a COVID-19 vaccine. The chain uses TRBV12-3 or TRBV12-4 and TRBJ1-6; no firm D call. The CDR3 sequence: CASSLSGSPLHF. As DNA, the CDR3 is TGTGCCAGCAGTTTAAGCGGATCACCCCTCCACTTT.